This T cell receptor beta chain stems from a study of T cells in Graves' hyperthyroidism and ophthalmopathy (dated by TCRdb to the late 2010s). Some background on the complete study: Peripheral blood was collected at initial diagnosis, before any treatment. TCR V-J signatures able to tell the groups apart were searched for in a discovery cohort of some 97 patients, of whom more than 40 had Graves' ophthalmopathy and around 57 had stable Graves' hyperthyroidism. Whether ophthalmopathy could be predicted prospectively was tested in an independent validation cohort made up of roughly 19 hyperthyroidism patients plus 17 patients who later progressed to ophthalmopathy. The 100 discovery patients were randomly split 7:3 into training and test sets. In addition, the study compared T-cell repertoires in thyroid tissue and in blood from six Graves' hyperthyroidism patients. Following sampling, methimazole starting at 30 mg daily was given to hyperthyroidism patients, and high-dose intravenous methylprednisolone was given to ophthalmopathy patients. According to the paper, TCR Vbeta CDR3 sequencing was carried out on around 140 peripheral blood samples, which came from fewer than 50 ophthalmopathy, under 80 hyperthyroidism and roughly 17 progressor patients.

Here is what the overall study found, with its caveats: Sample size was not statistically predetermined, and investigators were not blinded to group allocation. In validation, the model predicted progression to ophthalmopathy with approximately 69% sensitivity and less than 75% specificity, a median of about 6.7 months before onset. A 13 V-J signature model separated ophthalmopathy from stable hyperthyroidism, with 87.88% sensitivity and 81.08% specificity in cross-validation and 80%/75% in testing. Blood samples also contained most of the expanded thyroid clonotypes (frequency above 0.001), which suggests that blood repertoires may reflect thyroid immune responses.

Concerning this clonotype itself: Its recognized antigen is unknown. Per-base qualities were not stored, and no clone one base away is much larger.

Hyperthyroidism patients were newly diagnosed, with disease duration under 2 months, and aged 18 to 65 years. The study excluded patients with uncontrolled infections, other autoimmune diseases, pregnancy or lactation. Diagnoses relied on clinical symptoms, serum thyroxine and TRAb, thyroid ultrasound and orbital computed tomography. Blood from progressor patients was drawn when they were first diagnosed with hyperthyroidism, before any ophthalmopathy symptoms appeared. PBMCs were isolated from around 10 ml of fresh peripheral blood by Ficoll-Paque density gradient centrifugation. Progressor patients were first diagnosed with Graves' hyperthyroidism and then developed ophthalmopathy during follow-up. Total RNA was extracted using Trizol reagent, and RNA quality was assessed on an Agilent 2100 Bioanalyzer. CDR1 and CDR2 (SGHAT, FQNNGV) derive from the germline V gene. V ends up 3 bases short and J 7 bases short, with an unmatched junction base count of 11. Measured from the cysteine to the phenylalanine, the CDR3 is 17 residues long. Only CDR3 DNA is held: 51 bases, read in frame from base 1.

The TCR beta CDR3 regions were amplified from RNA transcripts. The TCR CDR3 was subjected to a first round of RT-PCR using the HTBI primer set and the Qiagen OneStep RT-PCR kit. A second multiplex PCR round built the libraries, followed by size selection and purification. Paired-end sequencing of the libraries was performed with 100 bp reads on an Illumina HiSeq2000. The source study handled its data this way. SOAPnuke was used to process the raw data, removing reads that contained adapters or uncalled bases, had a mean Phred below 15, or lacked an exact match to the constant primer or identifier. COPE v1.2.5 was used to merge high-quality paired reads, and clonotypes were defined as unique nucleotide sequences. Clonotypes were aligned to IMGT TRBV, TRBD and TRBJ reference segments using MiTCR v1.1. The analysis was restricted to V-J combinations with a frequency above 0.0001, which together covered just over 98% of the repertoires. A TCS score was defined as the ratio of F50 (clonal expansion) to E x V (chaos), with BLOSUM62-based TCRdist applied between CDR3 peptides within each V-J. Welch's t-statistics and random forest reduced 500 to 650 V-J features to around 14, which were used in a naive Bayes classifier (R e1071). TCRdb trimmed public reads at Q25 via fastp, called clones via MiXCR and kept in-frame beta chains. Every CDR3 protein is listed once, alongside the most common genes and DNA of its rows. TCRdb, not the original authors, processed these V and J calls. This sample is represented by 380,000 or so distinct CDR3 sequences; approximately 15% of them were singletons. The ten largest clones capture 20% to 25% of the sample.

The clonotype comes from a man aged 25 to 45 with Graves' hyperthyroidism that later progressed to Graves' ophthalmopathy. What was sequenced was blood. The rearranged segments are TRBV11-2 and TRBJ1-6, with 8 junctional bases fitting TRBD1. In nucleotide form, the sequence is TGTGCCAGCAGCTTGGGTCAGGTCGGGACAGGAAATTCACCCCTCCACTTT. This yields the protein CASSLGQVGTGNSPLHF.